This T cell receptor beta chain was captured by sequencing in a study of blood T cell repertoires in COVID-19. CDR1 is LGHNA, CDR2 YNFKEQ, per germline. V lost 0 bases to trimming and J lost 6 bases; unmatched junction nucleotides: 10. The CDR3 sequence is 17 residues long. TCRdb keeps only in-frame clones here, not all; method: immunoSEQ multiplex PCR. The sample contains about 190,000 clones, 80% to 90% of which appear only once. This rearrangement joins TRBV4-2 to TRBJ2-2, with 7 bases matching TRBD2. The sequencing sample was made of peripheral blood. The source of this sequence is an older woman with COVID-19, enrolled during active disease. For the CDR3, the DNA is TGTGCCAGCAGCCAAGAAATTGGGGGAGGGCCGGCCGGGGAGCTGTTTTTT. It codes for CASSQEIGGGPAGELFF.